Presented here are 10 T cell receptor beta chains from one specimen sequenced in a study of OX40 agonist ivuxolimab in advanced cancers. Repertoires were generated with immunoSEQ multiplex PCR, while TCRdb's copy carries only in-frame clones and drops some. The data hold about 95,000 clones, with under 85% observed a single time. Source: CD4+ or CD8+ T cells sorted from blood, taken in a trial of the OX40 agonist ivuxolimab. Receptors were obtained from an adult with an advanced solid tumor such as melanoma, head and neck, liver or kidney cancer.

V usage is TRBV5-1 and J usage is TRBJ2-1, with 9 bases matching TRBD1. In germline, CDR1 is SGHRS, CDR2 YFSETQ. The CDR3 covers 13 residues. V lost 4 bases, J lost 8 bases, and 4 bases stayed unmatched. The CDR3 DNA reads TGCGCCAGCAGCGGGACAGGGTTGCATGAGCAGTTCTTC. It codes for CASSGTGLHEQFF. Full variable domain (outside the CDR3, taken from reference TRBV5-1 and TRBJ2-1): KAGVTQTPRYLIKTRGQQVTLSCSPISGHRSVSWYQQTPGQGLQFLFEYFSETQRNKGNFPGRFSGRQFSNSRSEMNVSTLELGDSALYLCASSGTGLHEQFFGPGTRLTVL.

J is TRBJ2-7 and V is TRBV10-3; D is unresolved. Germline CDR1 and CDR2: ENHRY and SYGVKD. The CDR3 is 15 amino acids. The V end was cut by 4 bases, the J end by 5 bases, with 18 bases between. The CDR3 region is CAISGLDPTDDEQYF. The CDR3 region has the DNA TGTGCCATCAGTGGACTCGACCCTACTGACGACGAGCAGTACTTC.

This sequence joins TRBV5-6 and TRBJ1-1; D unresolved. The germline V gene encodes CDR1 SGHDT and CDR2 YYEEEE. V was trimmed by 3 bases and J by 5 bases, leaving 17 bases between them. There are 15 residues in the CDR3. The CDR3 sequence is CASSWPSRVGTEAFF. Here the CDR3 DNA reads TGTGCCAGCAGCTGGCCGTCGAGAGTGGGGACTGAAGCTTTCTTT.

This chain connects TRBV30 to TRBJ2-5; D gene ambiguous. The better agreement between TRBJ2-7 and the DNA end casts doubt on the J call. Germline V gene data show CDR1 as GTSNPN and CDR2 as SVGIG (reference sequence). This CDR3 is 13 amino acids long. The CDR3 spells CAWSKRERYEQYF. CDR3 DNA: TGTGCCTGGAGTAAAAGGGAACGGTACGAGCAGTACTTC.

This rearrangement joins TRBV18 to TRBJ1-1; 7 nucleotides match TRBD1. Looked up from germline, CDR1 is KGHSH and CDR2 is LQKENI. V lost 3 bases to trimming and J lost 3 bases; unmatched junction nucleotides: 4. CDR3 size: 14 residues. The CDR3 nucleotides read TGTGCCAGCTCACCGGGGACAGAAGACACTGAAGCTTTCTTT. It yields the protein CASSPGTEDTEAFF.

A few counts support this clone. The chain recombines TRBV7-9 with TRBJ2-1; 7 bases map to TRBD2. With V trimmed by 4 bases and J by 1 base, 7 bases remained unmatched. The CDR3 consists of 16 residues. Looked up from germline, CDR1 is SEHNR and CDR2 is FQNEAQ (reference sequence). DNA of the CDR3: TGTGCCAGCAGCTCCCCTAGCGGAAGATCCTACAATGAGCAGTTCTTC. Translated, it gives CASSSPSGRSYNEQFF.

The DNA of the CDR3 is TGTGCCAGCAGTTTAATAGCGGGAGATGCAGATACGCAGTATTTT. The encoded protein is CASSLIAGDADTQYF. The J gene is TRBJ2-3, the V gene TRBV28; 9 bases match TRBD2. Germline lookup yields CDR1 MDHEN and CDR2 SYDVKM. Germline trimming cut 2 bases from V and 4 bases from J; bases unmatched to any gene: 4. This CDR3 comprises 15 residues.

As DNA, the CDR3 is TGTGCCAGCAGGACAATAAGCTATGAGCAGTTCTTC. Its translation: CASRTISYEQFF. This rearrangement joins TRBV27 to TRBJ2-1; D gene ambiguous. Trimming shortened V by 6 bases and J by 8 bases, and 11 bases separated the two germline ends. Germline CDR1 is MNHEY and CDR2 is SMNVEV (reference sequence). This CDR3 is 12 amino acids long.

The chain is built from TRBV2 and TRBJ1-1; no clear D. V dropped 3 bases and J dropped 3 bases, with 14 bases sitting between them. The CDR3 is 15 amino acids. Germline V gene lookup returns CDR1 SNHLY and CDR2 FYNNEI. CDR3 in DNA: TGTGCCAGCAGTGAGTGGAACTTGAGGGACACTGAAGCTTTCTTT. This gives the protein CASSEWNLRDTEAFF.

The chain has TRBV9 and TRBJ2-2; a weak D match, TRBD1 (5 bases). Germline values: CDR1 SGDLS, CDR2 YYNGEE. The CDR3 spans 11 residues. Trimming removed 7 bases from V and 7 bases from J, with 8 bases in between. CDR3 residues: CASQGIGELFF. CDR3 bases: TGTGCCAGCCAGGGAATCGGGGAGCTGTTTTTT.